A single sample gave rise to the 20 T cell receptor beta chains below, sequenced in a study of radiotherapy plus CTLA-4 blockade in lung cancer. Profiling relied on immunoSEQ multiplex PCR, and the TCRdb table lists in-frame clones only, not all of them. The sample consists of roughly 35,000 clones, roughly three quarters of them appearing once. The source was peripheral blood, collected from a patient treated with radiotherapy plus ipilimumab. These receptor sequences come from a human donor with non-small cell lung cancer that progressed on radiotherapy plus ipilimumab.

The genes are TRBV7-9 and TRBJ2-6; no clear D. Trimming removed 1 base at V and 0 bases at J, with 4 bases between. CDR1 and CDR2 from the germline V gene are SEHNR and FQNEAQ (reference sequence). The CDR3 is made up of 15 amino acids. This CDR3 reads CASSLGHSGANVLTF. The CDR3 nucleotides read TGTGCCAGCAGCTTAGGGCACTCTGGGGCCAACGTCCTGACTTTC.

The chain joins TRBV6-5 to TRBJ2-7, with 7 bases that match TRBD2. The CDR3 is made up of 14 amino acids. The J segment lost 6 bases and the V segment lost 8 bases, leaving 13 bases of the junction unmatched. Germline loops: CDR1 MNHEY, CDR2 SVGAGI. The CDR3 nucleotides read TGTGCCAGCGTCCCCCATGGGGGGGGGTCCGAGCAGTACTTC. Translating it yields CASVPHGGGSEQYF.

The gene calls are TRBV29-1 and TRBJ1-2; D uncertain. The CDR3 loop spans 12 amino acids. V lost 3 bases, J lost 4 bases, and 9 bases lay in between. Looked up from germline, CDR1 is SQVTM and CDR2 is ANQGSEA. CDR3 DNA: TGCAGCGTTGAGGACGGACTCTATGGCTACACCTTC. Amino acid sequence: CSVEDGLYGYTF.

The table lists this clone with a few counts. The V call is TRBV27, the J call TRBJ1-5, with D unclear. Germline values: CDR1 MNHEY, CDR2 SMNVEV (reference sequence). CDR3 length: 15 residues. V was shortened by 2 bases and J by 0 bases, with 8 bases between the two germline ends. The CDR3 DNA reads TGTGCCAGCAGTTTAACGGGTGGTAGCAATCAGCCCCAGCATTTT. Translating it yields CASSLTGGSNQPQHF.

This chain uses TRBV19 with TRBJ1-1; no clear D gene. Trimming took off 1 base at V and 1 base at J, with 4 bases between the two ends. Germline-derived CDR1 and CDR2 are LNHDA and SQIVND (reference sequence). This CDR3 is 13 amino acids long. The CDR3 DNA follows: TGTGCCAGTAGTATAGCTACGAACACTGAAGCTTTCTTT. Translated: CASSIATNTEAFF.

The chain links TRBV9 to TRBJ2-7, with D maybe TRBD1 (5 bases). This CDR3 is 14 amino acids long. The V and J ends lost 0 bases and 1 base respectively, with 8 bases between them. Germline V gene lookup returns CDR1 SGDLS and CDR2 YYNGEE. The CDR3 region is CASSVAAGSYEQYF. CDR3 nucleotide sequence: TGTGCCAGCAGCGTAGCTGCAGGGTCCTACGAGCAGTACTTC.

CDR3 sequence: CASSLGTSRLTDTQYF. CDR3 sequence (DNA): TGTGCCAGCAGCCTAGGTACTAGCAGACTCACAGATACGCAGTATTTT. The chain uses TRBV7-9 and TRBJ2-3, with D possibly being TRBD2 (6 bases). The CDR3 contains 16 residues. The ends were cut back, 5 bases at V and 2 bases at J, with 17 bases in the middle. Germline V gives CDR1 SEHNR, CDR2 FQNEAQ (reference sequence).

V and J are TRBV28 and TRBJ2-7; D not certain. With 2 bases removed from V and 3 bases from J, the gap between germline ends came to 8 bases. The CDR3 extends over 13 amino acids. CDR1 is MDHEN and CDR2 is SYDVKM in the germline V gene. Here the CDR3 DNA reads TGTGCCAGCAGTTTAAGCACCTACTACGAGCAGTACTTC. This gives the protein CASSLSTYYEQYF.

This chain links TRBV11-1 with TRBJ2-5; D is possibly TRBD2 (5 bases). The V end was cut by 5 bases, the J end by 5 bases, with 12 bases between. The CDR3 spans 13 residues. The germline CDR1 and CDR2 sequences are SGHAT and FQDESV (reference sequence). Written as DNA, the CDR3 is TGTGCCAGCAGCATCCACCAGCGGGAGACCCAGTACTTC. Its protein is CASSIHQRETQYF. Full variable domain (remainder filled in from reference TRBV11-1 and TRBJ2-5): EAEVAQSPRYKITEKSQAVAFWCDPISGHATLYWYRQILGQGPELLVQFQDESVVDDSQLPKDRFSAERLKGVDSTLKIQPAELGDSAMYLCASSIHQRETQYFGPGTRLLVL.

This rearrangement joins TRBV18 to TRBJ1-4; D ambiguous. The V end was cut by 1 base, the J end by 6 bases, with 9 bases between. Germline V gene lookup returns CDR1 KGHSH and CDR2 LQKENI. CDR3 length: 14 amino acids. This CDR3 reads CASSPRLADEKLFF. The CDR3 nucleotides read TGTGCCAGCTCACCACGGTTAGCGGATGAAAAACTGTTTTTT.

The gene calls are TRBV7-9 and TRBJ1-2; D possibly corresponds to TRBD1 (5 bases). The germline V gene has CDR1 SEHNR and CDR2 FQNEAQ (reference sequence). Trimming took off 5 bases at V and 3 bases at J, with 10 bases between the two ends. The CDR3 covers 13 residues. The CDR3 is CASSHDSYYGYTF. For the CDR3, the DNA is TGTGCCAGCAGCCATGACAGCTACTATGGCTACACCTTC.

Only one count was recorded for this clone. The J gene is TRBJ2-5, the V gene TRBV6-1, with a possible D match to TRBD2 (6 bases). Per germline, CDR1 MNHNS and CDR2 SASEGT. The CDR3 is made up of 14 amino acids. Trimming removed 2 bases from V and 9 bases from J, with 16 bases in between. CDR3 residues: CASSENGGRGSQYF. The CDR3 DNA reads TGTGCCAGCAGTGAAAACGGGGGTCGTGGGTCCCAGTACTTC.

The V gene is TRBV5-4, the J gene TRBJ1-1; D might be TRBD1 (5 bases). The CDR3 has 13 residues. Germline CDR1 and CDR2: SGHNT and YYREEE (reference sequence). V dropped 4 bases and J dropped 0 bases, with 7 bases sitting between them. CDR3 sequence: CASSMTVNTEAFF. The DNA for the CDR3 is TGTGCCAGCAGCATGACAGTGAACACTGAAGCTTTCTTT.

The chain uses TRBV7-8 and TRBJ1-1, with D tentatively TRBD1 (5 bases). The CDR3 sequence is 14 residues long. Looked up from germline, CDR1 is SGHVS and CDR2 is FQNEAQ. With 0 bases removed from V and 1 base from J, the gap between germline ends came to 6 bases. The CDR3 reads CASSLATGNTEAFF. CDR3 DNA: TGTGCCAGCAGCTTAGCTACAGGGAACACTGAAGCTTTCTTT.

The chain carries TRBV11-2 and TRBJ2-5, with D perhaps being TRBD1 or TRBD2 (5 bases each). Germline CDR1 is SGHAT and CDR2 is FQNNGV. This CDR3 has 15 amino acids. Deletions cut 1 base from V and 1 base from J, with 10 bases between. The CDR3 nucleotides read TGTGCCAGCAGCTTAGGCCCCGGGACCCAAGAGACCCAGTACTTC. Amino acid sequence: CASSLGPGTQETQYF.

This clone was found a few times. The CDR3 sequence is CASSVDTNSPLHF. The CDR3 DNA reads as TGTGCCAGCAGTGTGGACACTAATTCACCCCTCCACTTT. This rearrangement joins TRBV2 to TRBJ1-6, with D possibly matching TRBD1 (5 bases). V gave up 4 bases and J gave up 6 bases, with 7 bases separating them. This CDR3 is 13 amino acids long. Germline values: CDR1 SNHLY, CDR2 FYNNEI. Full variable domain (rest looked up from reference TRBV2 and TRBJ1-6): EPEVTQTPSHQVTQMGQEVILRCVPISNHLYFYWYRQILGQKVEFLVSFYNNEISEKSEIFDDQFSVERPDGSNFTLKIRSTKLEDSAMYFCASSVDTNSPLHFGNGTRLTVT.

DNA of the CDR3: TGTGCCAGCACGGCACCCTCCTACGAGCAGTACTTC. It translates to CASTAPSYEQYF. The rearrangement links TRBV2 to TRBJ2-7, with no clear D. The CDR3 totals 12 residues. Germline CDR1 SNHLY, CDR2 FYNNEI. V lost 7 bases and J lost 0, with 7 bases in between. The full variable domain, with the rest looked up from reference TRBV2 and TRBJ2-7, is EPEVTQTPSHQVTQMGQEVILRCVPISNHLYFYWYRQILGQKVEFLVSFYNNEISEKSEIFDDQFSVERPDGSNFTLKIRSTKLEDSAMYFCASTAPSYEQYFGPGTRLTVT.

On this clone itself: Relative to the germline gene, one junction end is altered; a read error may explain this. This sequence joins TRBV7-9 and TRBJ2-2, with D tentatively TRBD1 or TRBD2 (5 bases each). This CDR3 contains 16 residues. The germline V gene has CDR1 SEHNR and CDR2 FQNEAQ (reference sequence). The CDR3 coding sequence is TGTGCCAGCAGCCAAGAGGGATCAGGGAACGCCGGGGAGCTGTTTTTT. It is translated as CASSQEGSGNAGELFF.

CDR3 in amino acids: CASSLGTSGGADTQYF. In DNA form, the CDR3 reads TGTGCCAGCAGCCTGGGGACTAGCGGGGGGGCAGATACGCAGTATTTT. The chain employs TRBV7-3 and TRBJ2-3, with 16 bases that match TRBD2. With 5 bases clipped from V and 4 bases from J, the junction kept 3 bases outside the gene matches. Germline V gives CDR1 SGHTA, CDR2 FQGTGA. This CDR3 spans 16 amino acids.

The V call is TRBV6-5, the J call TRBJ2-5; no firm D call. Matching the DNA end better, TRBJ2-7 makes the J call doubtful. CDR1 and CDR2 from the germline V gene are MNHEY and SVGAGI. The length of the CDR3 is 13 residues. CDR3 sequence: CASSSPGHYEQYF. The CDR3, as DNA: TGTGCCAGCAGTTCGCCAGGCCACTACGAGCAGTACTTC.